The TCR beta chain under discussion was sequenced for a study of T cell repertoires in cytomegalovirus infection. Findings of the study overall: Adding up the frequency of public TCR beta families identified people who carried CMV plus the relevant HLA.

Regarding this clonotype: The antigen remains unidentified. No conserved phenylalanine or tryptophan ends this CDR3, so it is likely a read error.

TCRdb ran MiXCR on the reads and lists one entry per CDR3 protein. The sample lists 350,000 to 500,000 distinct CDR3 sequences, 25% to 40% seen once, with approximately 15% in the top ten. This CDR3 has 13 residues. Losses at the gene ends were 0 bases for V and 12 bases for J; bases not matched to a gene: 5. The specimen sequenced was PBMCs. The TCR originated in a human donor in good health (CMV status not recorded). Some clones in this sample may be carry-over from other donors' samples. The chain recombines TRBV12-3 or TRBV12-4 with TRBJ2-1; 7 nucleotides match TRBD2. The CDR3 here is CASSLALGGGQFL. CDR3 nucleotides: TGTGCCAGCAGTTTAGCGCTTGGGGGGGGGCAGTTCTTA.